A selection of T cell receptor beta chains follows, all from one sample in a study of identical twins. Using its own MiXCR run on the 5' RACE reads, TCRdb lists one record per CDR3 protein. The sample has about 530,000 distinct CDR3 sequences, about 22% seen once. The same specimen was also included in a second study, on yellow fever vaccine responses in identical twins.

What was sequenced was CD4+ T cells sorted from blood. The source is a woman between 18 and 29 years old in good health. CDR3s include the opening cysteine and the closing phenylalanine or tryptophan. A D gene is named only where the DNA matches it firmly. Clone size is stated in some rows and not others, as once, few, many or a class when expanded.

TRBJ1-2	few	TRBD1	TRBV12-3/TRBV12-4	CASRLTGKGYGYTF	TGTGCCAGCAGGCTGACAGGGAAGGGGTATGGCTACACCTTC
TRBJ2-2	-	-	TRBV10-3	CAISVEGNTGELFF	TGTGCCATCAGTGTGGAGGGTAACACCGGGGAGCTGTTTTTT
TRBJ2-5	few	TRBD2	TRBV11-2	CASSTGLAEETQYF	TGTGCCAGCAGCACGGGACTAGCGGAAGAGACCCAGTACTTC
TRBJ1-3	-	-	TRBV25-1	CASSDSGSRNTIYF	TGTGCCAGCAGTGACAGTGGGAGCCGAAACACCATATATTTT
TRBJ2-7	-	-	TRBV7-8	CASRLGGRVSGEQYF	TGTGCCAGCAGATTGGGGGGGCGAGTGTCCGGCGAGCAGTACTTC
TRBJ2-1	-	-	TRBV5-1	CASSFRPEGDEQFF	TGCGCCAGCAGTTTCCGGCCCGAGGGCGATGAGCAGTTCTTC
TRBJ2-3	few	TRBD2	TRBV15	CATSRRGSGASDTQYF	TGTGCCACCAGCAGAAGAGGTAGCGGGGCCTCGGATACGCAGTATTTT
TRBJ2-1	few	-	TRBV11-2	CASSLGWGPSEQFF	TGTGCCAGCAGCTTAGGTTGGGGACCCTCCGAGCAGTTCTTC
TRBJ2-1	few	TRBD2	TRBV5-1	CASSPGGPVTLSYNEQFF	TGCGCCAGCAGCCCGGGGGGTCCAGTAACCCTCTCCTACAATGAGCAGTTCTTC
TRBJ1-1	few	-	TRBV5-1	CASSLWYGAMNTEAFF	TGCGCCAGCAGCTTGTGGTATGGGGCAATGAACACTGAAGCTTTCTTT